This is a list of T cell receptor beta chains from one sample in a study of CXCR3-negative and CXCR3-positive naive CD8 T cells. From its re-call of the 5' RACE reads, TCRdb lists each CDR3 protein once, without DNA. Its clone listing holds about 98,000 distinct CDR3 sequences. Sequences were obtained from naive CXCR3+ CD8+ T cells from blood. These receptor sequences come from a human donor in good health. Some clones in this sample may be carry-over from other donors' samples. The CDR3 runs from the conserved cysteine through the conserved F or W. Fields, in order: V gene, J gene, CDR3 protein.

>TRBV6-6|TRBJ2-1
CASIPDGLPASEQFF
>TRBV28|TRBJ2-2
CASSFRALATGELFF
>TRBV29-1|TRBJ2-4
CSAWDGVAKNIQYF
>TRBV7-2|TRBJ2-3
CASSTLDRVWDTQYF
>TRBV7-9|TRBJ2-1
CASSPPGGSGGWSEQFF
>TRBV3-1|TRBJ1-2
CASSDPGGGRHGYTF
>TRBV7-6|TRBJ2-1
CASSLDISGIEEQFF
>TRBV7-8|TRBJ2-3
CASSPTLTSGKFTDTQYF
>TRBV7-9|TRBJ1-1
CASSPPGATEAFF
>TRBV12-5|TRBJ2-5
CASGLPSSETQYF
>TRBV2|TRBJ2-7
CARDSVTYEQYF
>TRBV15|TRBJ2-1
CATFPATELSYNEQFF
>TRBV7-9|TRBJ2-1
CASSLVGGAMDEQFF
>TRBV7-2|TRBJ2-7
CASSLVSGQGFDEQYF
>TRBV20-1|TRBJ2-1
CSASPGLRNEQFF
>TRBV7-2|TRBJ2-7
CASSPPVLAGGGEQYF
>TRBV14|TRBJ1-4
CASSPREFGNEKLFF
>TRBV14|TRBJ2-1
CASSHRTHNEQFF
>TRBV5-1|TRBJ2-5
CASSYLGLAGGETQYF
>TRBV7-9|TRBJ2-3
CASSSTSGDSADTQYF
>TRBV29-1|TRBJ2-7
CSVHSPGDFYEQYF
>TRBV6-6|TRBJ2-5
CASTSRLAQETQYF
>TRBV4-1|TRBJ1-1
CASSRLSQGNTEAFF